What follows describes a single T cell receptor (beta chain). Its antigen is undetermined. The sample is drawn from a study of T-cell memory formation after mild COVID-19. Study outcomes and limitations: Within pre-infection memory, some responding clones were found, suggesting cross-reactive memory joined. CD4+ clones that contracted lay mainly in CM and EM; CD8+ ones lay in EMRA.

Amplification by 5'RACE using constant-segment primers produced TCR alpha and TCR beta cDNA libraries that carried sample barcodes and UMIs. One entry per CDR3 protein results from TCRdb running MiXCR on the 5' RACE reads. The table records roughly 89,000 distinct CDR3 sequences, roughly 15% of them present only once. The CDR3 covers 16 residues. CDR1 is LNHDA and CDR2 is SQIVND in the germline V gene (reference sequence). V was clipped by 7 bases and J by 10 bases; unmatched bases: 19. This sequence was found in a man aged 18 to 29 who had mild COVID-19 (a few samples of this study predate the infection). Cell type and time point are not known. Sequencing used PBMCs or a T cell subset sorted from them (not recorded which). The J gene is TRBJ1-1, the V gene TRBV19; TRBD1 agrees at 9 bases. The CDR3 DNA follows: TGTGCCAGTATCGGGACAGGGTCTCGAGTATCAGGGGGAGCTTTCTTT. Translating gives CASIGTGSRVSGGAFF.